This T cell receptor (beta chain) is from a study of technical replicates of blood from several donors. Sequencing used immunoSEQ multiplex PCR; TCRdb keeps in-frame clones, though not all of them. The data contain around 53,000 clones, around 90% of them seen just once; the ten biggest clones take up under 5%. The CDR3 length is 15 residues. The germline CDR1 and CDR2 sequences are KGHSH and LQKENI. V dropped 6 bases and J dropped 4; count of bases not matched to a gene: 9. This receptor was identified in a human donor in good health. Some clones in this sample may be carry-over from other donors' samples. The chain uses TRBV18 and TRBJ1-5; 7 bases map to TRBD1. The sequenced sample consisted of PBMCs. DNA for the CDR3: TGTGCCAGCTCCCGGGCATGGGACAGAAATCAGCCCCAGCATTTT. Encoded protein: CASSRAWDRNQPQHF. Full variable domain (missing parts from reference TRBV18 and TRBJ1-5): NAGVMQNPRHLVRRRGQEARLRCSPMKGHSHVYWYRQLPEEGLKFMVYLQKENIIDESGMPKERFSAEFPKEGPSILRIQQVVRGDSAAYFCASSRAWDRNQPQHFGDGTRLSIL.